This T cell receptor beta chain stems from a study of CD8 T cells in Susac syndrome. RNA, at about 0.5 to 1 ug, was reverse transcribed with random hexamers. Coverage of TCR beta CDR3 amplification by immunoSEQ multiplex PCR extended to 54 Vbeta and 13 Jbeta. TCRdb redid the calling of the immunoSEQ multiplex PCR reads with MiXCR, one entry per CDR3 protein. Of some 58,000 distinct CDR3 sequences in the sample, about 95% were seen once. Germline CDR1 is SQVTM and CDR2 is ANQGSEA. This CDR3 is built from 15 residues. Trimming removed 4 bases from V and 0 bases from J; junction bases left unmatched: 9. This chain links TRBV29-1 with TRBJ2-7; 7 bases line up with TRBD2. This sequence originates from a human donor with Susac syndrome. Material for sequencing was CD8+ T cells from PBMCs. CDR3: CSVVGEGFSSYEQYF. The CDR3 nucleotides are TGCAGCGTTGTTGGGGAGGGATTTAGCTCCTACGAGCAGTACTTC.